This TCR beta chain was recorded in a study of shared clonotypes between healthy human individuals. Together with CD45RO+ cells, CCR7-negative CD45RA+ TemRA cells were included in CD8 memory. Remarks on this clone: Its antigen is not known.

The assay was immunoSEQ multiplex PCR, and TCRdb's table has in-frame clones only and misses some. This sample has fewer than 350,000 clones, with around nine tenths found just once. Study conclusions and caveats: Only blood was sampled; tissue repertoires likely differ.

The CDR3 is 14 residues long. CDR1 is SGHDT and CDR2 is YYEEEE in the germline V gene. Trimming left V 4 bases short and J 3 bases short, with 13 bases between. This clonotype originated in a man in his late teens or twenties in good health. The material sequenced was memory CD8+ T cells sorted from blood. Subset in this sample: CD45RO+ cells pooled with CCR7-negative TemRA cells. The chain uses TRBV5-6 and TRBJ1-1; no definite D call. In DNA, the CDR3 is TGTGCCAGCAGCCTGAACCCTAAGGACACTGAAGCTTTCTTT. Translated, it gives CASSLNPKDTEAFF.